The T cell receptor (beta chain) under discussion was sequenced for a study of cytotoxic CD8 clonotypes in ibrutinib-treated CLL. Findings and limits, study-wide: An increase in clonality occurred at ibrutinib response, followed by a return toward baseline at progression.

Points on this clone: What it binds is not known.

The repertoire was sequenced with immunoSEQ multiplex PCR; TCRdb's copy has only in-frame clones and lacks some. The data hold approximately 280,000 clones, with 65% to 85% observed a single time. This CDR3 is 12 amino acids long. TCR beta libraries used about 1.9 micrograms of genomic DNA from cryopreserved PBMCs. Sample: PBMCs, taken at disease progression, from a patient treated with ibrutinib. This sequence was found in a human donor with chronic lymphocytic leukemia. The J gene is TRBJ1-3, the V gene TRBV21-1; whether TRBD1, the table's D call, matches the DNA was not checked. TRBV21-1 is listed as a pseudogene. CDR3 protein: CASQGSGNTIYF. The CDR3 bases are TGTGCCAGCCAGGGCTCTGGAAACACCATATATTTT.